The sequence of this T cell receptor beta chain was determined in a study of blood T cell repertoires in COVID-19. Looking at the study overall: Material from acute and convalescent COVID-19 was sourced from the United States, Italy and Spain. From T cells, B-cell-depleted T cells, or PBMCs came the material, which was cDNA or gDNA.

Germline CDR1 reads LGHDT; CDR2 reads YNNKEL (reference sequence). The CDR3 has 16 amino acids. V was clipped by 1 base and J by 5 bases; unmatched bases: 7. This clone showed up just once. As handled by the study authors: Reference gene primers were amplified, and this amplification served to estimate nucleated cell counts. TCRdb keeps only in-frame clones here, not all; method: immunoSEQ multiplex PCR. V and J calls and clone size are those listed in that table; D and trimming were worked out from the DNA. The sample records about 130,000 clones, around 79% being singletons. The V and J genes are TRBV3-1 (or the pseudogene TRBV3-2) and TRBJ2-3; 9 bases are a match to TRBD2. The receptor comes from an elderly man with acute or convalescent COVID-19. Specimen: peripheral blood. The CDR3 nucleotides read TGTGCCAGCAGCCAAGCGGCGGGGGGGGCCAGAGATACGCAGTATTTT. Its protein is CASSQAAGGARDTQYF.